This record covers a single TCR beta chain. Its cognate antigen is unknown. Data came from immunoSEQ multiplex PCR; TCRdb stores just in-frame clones and leaves some out. The profile shows tens of thousands of clones, around 73% of them singletons. This entry is derived from a study of T cell responses to AZD1222 COVID-19 vaccine. The study, taken as a whole, reports: In a largely white British group with more females than males, clonal diversity was possibly underestimated. Variant regions that are unmutated are reportedly the target of nearly half of spike-specific TCRs. Repertoires were collected only later (after the peak T cell response had occurred).

The CDR3 length is 14 residues. V was clipped by 1 base and J by 5 bases, with 10 bases between them. Germline CDR1 is MGHRA and CDR2 is YSYEKL. The chain uses TRBV4-1 and TRBJ2-3; TRBD1 is a possible D gene (6 bases). This TCR was recovered from an adult in good health. Source: peripheral blood, taken on day 0 of AZD1222 vaccination. CDR3 bases: TGCGCCAGCAGCCAAGGGGACACCAGAGATACGCAGTATTTT. This gives the protein CASSQGDTRDTQYF.